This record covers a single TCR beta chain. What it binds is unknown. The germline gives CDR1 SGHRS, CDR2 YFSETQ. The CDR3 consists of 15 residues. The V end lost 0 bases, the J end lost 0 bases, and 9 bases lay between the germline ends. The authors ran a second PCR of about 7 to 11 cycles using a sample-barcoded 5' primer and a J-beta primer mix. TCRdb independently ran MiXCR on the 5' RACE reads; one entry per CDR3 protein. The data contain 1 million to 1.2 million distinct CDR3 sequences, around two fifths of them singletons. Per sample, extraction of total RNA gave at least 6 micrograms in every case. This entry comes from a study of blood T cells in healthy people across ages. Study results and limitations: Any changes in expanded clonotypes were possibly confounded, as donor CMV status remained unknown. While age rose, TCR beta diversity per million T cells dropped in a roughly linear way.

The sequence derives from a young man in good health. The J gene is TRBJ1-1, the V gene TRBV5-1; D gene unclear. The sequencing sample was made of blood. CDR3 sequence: CASSLGSSLNTEAFF. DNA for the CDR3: TGCGCCAGCAGCTTGGGAAGCAGCTTGAACACTGAAGCTTTCTTT.